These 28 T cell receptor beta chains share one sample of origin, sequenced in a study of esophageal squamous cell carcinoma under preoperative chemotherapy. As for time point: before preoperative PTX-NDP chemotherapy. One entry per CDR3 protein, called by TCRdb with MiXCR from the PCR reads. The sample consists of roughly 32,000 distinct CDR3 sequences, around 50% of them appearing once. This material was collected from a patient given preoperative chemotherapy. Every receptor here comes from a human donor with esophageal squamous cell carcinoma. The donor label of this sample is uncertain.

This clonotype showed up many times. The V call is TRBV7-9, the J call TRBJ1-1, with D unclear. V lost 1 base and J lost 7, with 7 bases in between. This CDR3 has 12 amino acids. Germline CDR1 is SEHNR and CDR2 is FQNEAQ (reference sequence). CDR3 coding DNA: TGTGCCAGCAGCTTAGGTTCCGTTGAAGCTTTCTTT. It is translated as CASSLGSVEAFF.

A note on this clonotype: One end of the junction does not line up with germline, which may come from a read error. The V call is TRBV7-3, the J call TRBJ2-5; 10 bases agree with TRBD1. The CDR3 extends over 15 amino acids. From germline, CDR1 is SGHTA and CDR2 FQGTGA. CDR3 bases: TGTGCCAGCAGCCCCACAGGGACAGGGGCCAACGCCCAGACCTTC. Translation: CASSPTGTGANAQTF. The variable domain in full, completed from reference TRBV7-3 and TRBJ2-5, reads GAGVSQTPSNKVTEKGKYVELRCDPISGHTALYWYRQSLGQGPEFLIYFQGTGAADDSGLPNDRFFAVRPEGSVSTLKIQRTERGDSAVYLCASSPTGTGANAQTFGPGTRLLVL.

CDR3 region: CASSQADRNTEAFF. The DNA of the CDR3 is TGTGCCAGCAGCCAAGCAGACCGAAACACTGAAGCTTTCTTT. V and J are TRBV28 and TRBJ1-1, with D uncertain. The CDR3 is 14 residues long. V dropped 6 bases and J dropped 2 bases, with 13 bases sitting between them. From germline, CDR1 is MDHEN and CDR2 SYDVKM.

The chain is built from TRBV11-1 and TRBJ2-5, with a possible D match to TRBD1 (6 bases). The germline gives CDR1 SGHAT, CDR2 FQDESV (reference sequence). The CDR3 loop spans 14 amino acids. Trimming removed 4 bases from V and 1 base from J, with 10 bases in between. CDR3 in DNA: TGTGCCAGCAGCTCAGGACAGCTCCAAGAGACCCAGTACTTC. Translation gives CASSSGQLQETQYF.

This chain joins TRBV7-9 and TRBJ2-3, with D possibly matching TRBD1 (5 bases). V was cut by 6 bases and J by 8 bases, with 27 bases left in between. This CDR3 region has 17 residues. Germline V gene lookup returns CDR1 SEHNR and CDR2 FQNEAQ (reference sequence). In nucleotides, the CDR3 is TGTGCCAGCAGTCAGGGCGGCCAGGCTGTGAGCACCGGTACGCAGTATTTT. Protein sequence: CASSQGGQAVSTGTQYF.

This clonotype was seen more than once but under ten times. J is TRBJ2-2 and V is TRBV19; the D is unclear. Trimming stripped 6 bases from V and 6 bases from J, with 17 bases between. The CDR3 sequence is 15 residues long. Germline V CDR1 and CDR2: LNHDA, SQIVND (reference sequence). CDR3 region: CASRRKDRSPGELFF. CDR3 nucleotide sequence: TGTGCCAGTAGACGAAAGGATAGGAGTCCCGGGGAGCTGTTTTTT.

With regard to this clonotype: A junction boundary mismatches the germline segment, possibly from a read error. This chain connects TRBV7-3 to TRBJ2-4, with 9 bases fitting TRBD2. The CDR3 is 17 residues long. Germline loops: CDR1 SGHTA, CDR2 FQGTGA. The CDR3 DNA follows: TGTGCCAGCTGCGCCATACCGGCGGGAGGGGTCAAAGACATTCAGTACTTC. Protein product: CASCAIPAGGVKDIQYF.

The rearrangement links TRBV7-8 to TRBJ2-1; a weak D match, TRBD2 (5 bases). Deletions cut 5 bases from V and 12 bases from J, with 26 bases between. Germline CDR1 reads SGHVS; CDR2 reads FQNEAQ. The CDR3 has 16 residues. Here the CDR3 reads CASSTGSDFSTDTQFF. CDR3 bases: TGTGCCAGCAGCACCGGATCGGACTTTAGCACAGATACGCAGTTCTTC.

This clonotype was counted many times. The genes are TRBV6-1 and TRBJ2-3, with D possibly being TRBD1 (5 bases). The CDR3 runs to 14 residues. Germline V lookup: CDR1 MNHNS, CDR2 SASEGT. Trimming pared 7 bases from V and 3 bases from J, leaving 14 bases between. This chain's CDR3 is CASTKGRWTDTQYF. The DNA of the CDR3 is TGTGCCAGCACCAAGGGGCGTTGGACAGATACGCAGTATTTT.

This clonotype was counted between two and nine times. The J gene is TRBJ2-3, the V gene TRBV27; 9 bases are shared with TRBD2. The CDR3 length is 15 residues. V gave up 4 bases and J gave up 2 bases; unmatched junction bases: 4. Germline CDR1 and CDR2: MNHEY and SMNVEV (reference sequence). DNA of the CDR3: TGTGCCAGCAGTTGGCTAGCGGGACCCACAGATACGCAGTATTTT. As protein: CASSWLAGPTDTQYF.

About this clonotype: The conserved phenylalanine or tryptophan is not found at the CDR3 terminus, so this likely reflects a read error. This CDR3 is CASSLAWRGAQESQYS. The CDR3 DNA reads TGTGCCAGCAGCTTAGCGTGGCGGGGCGCCCAAGAGTCCCAGTACTCG. V usage is TRBV7-2 and J usage is TRBJ2-5; perhaps TRBD2 as D (6 bases). Germline lookup yields CDR1 SGHTA and CDR2 FQGNSA. The CDR3 runs to 16 residues.

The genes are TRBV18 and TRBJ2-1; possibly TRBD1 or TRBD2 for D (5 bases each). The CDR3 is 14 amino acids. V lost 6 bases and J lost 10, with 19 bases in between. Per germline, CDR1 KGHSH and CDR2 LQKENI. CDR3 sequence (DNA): TGTGCCAGCTCCCCAGACGGGGCCTCCTACGAGCAGTTCTTC. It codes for CASSPDGASYEQFF.

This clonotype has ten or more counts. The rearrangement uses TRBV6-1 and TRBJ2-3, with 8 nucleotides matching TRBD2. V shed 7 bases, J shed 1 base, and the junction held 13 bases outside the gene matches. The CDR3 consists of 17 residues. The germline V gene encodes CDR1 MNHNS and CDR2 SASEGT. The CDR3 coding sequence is TGTGCCAGCACGTCCGATGAGCGGGAGTCAGGCACAGATACGCAGTATTTT. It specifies CASTSDERESGTDTQYF.

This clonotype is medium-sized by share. This CDR3 reads CASSLRLSQETQYF. In nucleotides, the CDR3 is TGTGCCAGCAGCCTGAGACTAAGCCAAGAGACCCAGTACTTC. The chain recombines TRBV7-2 with TRBJ2-5, with D tentatively TRBD2 (5 bases). The CDR3 is 14 amino acids. V was pared by 5 bases and J by 1 base, with 11 bases between. Germline V gene lookup returns CDR1 SGHTA and CDR2 FQGNSA.

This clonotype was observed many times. CDR3 sequence: CASSAGIIYEQYF. The CDR3 nucleotides read TGTGCCAGCAGCGCCGGGATCATCTACGAGCAGTACTTC. This chain uses TRBV7-2 with TRBJ2-7; D may be TRBD2 (5 bases). The CDR3 sequence is 13 residues long. Trimming cost V 5 bases and J 3 bases, with 11 bases left between them. From germline, CDR1 is SGHTA and CDR2 FQGNSA.

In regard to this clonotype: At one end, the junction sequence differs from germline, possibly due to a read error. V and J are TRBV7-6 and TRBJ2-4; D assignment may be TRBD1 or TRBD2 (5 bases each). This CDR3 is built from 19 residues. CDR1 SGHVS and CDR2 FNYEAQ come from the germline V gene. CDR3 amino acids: CASSLCAPIRGRAQNIQYF. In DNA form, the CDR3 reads TGTGCCAGCAGCTTGTGTGCGCCGATCCGGGGCCGAGCCCAAAACATTCAGTACTTC.

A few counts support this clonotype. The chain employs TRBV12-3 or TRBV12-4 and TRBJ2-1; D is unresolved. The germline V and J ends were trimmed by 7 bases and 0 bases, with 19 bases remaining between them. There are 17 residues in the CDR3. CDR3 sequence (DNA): TGTGCCAGCACCCCTGGAATGGATTGGAGCTCCTACAATGAGCAGTTCTTC. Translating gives CASTPGMDWSSYNEQFF.

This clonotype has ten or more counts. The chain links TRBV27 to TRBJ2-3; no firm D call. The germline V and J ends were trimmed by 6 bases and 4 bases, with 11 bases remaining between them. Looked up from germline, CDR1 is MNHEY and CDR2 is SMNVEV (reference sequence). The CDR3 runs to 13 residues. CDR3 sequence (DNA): TGTGCCAGCAGACTCCAAACAGCAGATACGCAGTATTTT. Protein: CASRLQTADTQYF.

The CDR3, as DNA: TGTGCCAGCTCGGACAGGACTCACACAGATACGCAGTATTTT. This gives the protein CASSDRTHTDTQYF. The rearrangement joins TRBV11-3 to TRBJ2-3, with 7 positions matching TRBD1. Germline values: CDR1 SGHNT, CDR2 YENEEA. The CDR3 is 14 residues long. The ends lost 8 bases at V and 2 bases at J; junction bases unmatched: 7.

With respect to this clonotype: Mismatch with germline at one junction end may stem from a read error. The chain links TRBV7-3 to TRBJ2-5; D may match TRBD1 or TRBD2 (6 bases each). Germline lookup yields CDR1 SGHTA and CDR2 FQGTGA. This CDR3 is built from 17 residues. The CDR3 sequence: CASSLGLGGRDQDTQYF. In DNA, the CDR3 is TGTGCCAGCAGCTTGGGGCTCGGGGGCCGTGACCAAGACACCCAGTACTTC.

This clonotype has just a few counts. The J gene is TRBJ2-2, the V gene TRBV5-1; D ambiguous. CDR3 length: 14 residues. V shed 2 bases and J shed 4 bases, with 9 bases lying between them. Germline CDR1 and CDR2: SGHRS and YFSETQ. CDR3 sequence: CASSLSTGTGELFF. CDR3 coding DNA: TGCGCCAGCAGCTTAAGTACGGGCACCGGGGAGCTGTTTTTT.

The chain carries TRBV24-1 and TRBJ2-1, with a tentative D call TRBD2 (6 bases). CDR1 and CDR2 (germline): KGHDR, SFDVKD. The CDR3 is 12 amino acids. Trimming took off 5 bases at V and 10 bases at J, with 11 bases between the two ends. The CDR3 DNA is TGTGCCACCAGTGCCAAAGGAGGGGAGCAGTTCTTC. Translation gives CATSAKGGEQFF.

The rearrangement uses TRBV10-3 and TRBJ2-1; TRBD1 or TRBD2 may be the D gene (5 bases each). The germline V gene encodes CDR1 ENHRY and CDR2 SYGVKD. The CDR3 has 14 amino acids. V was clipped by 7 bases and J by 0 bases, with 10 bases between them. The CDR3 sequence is CAIMPGTSYNEQFF. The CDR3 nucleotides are TGTGCCATCATGCCTGGGACCTCCTACAATGAGCAGTTCTTC.

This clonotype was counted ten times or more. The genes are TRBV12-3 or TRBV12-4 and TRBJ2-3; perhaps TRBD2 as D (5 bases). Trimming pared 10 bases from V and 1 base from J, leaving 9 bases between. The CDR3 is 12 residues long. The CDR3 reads CAIREGTDTQYF. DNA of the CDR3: TGTGCCATCCGGGAAGGCACAGATACGCAGTATTTT.

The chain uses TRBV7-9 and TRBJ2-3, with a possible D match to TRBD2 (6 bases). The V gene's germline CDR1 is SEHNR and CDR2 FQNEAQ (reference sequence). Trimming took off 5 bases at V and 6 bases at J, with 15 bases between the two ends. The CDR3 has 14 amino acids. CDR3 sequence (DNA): TGTGCCAGCAGCCGCTTGATGGAGGGGGATACGCAGTATTTT. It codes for CASSRLMEGDTQYF.

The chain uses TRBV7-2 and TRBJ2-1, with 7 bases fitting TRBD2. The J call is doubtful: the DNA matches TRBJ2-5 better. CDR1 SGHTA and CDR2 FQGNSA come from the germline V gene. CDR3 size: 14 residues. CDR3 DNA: TGTGCCAGCAGGGGGGGGGGGGGGGGGGGGACCCAGTACTTC. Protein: CASRGGGGGGTQYF.

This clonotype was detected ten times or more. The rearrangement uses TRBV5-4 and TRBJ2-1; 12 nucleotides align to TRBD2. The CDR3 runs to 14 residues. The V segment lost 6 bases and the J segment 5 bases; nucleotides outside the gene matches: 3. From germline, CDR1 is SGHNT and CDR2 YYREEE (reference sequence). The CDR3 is CASTSGRGNNEQFF. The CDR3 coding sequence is TGTGCCAGCACTAGCGGGAGGGGAAACAATGAGCAGTTCTTC.

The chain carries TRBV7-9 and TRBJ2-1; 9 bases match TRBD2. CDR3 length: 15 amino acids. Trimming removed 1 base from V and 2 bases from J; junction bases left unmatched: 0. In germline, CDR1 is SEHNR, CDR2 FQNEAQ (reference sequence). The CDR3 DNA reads TGTGCCAGCAGCTTAGTAGCGGGAGCCTACAATGAGCAGTTCTTC. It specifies CASSLVAGAYNEQFF.